Shown below are 8 T cell receptor beta chains from a single sample sequenced in a study of T cell responses to AZD1222 COVID-19 vaccine. Libraries were prepared by immunoSEQ multiplex PCR; TCRdb keeps only in-frame clonotypes and omits some of them. The repertoire includes roughly 200,000 clones, approximately 86% of them detected once, and over 6% sits in the top ten. Sequences were derived from peripheral blood, sampled on day 0 of AZD1222 vaccination. These TCRs come from an adult in good health.

This sequence joins TRBV10-3 and TRBJ2-2; 7 nucleotides agree with TRBD1. Germline CDR1 reads ENHRY; CDR2 reads SYGVKD. This CDR3 region has 16 residues. V shed 2 bases, J shed 0 bases, and the junction held 3 bases outside the gene matches. CDR3 region: CAISETGTANTGELFF. The DNA for the CDR3 is TGTGCCATCAGTGAGACCGGGACAGCGAACACCGGGGAGCTGTTTTTT.

The chain has TRBV9 and TRBJ2-2; TRBD1 matches 11 bases. Germline loops: CDR1 SGDLS, CDR2 YYNGEE. The CDR3 consists of 15 residues. V lost 2 bases to trimming and J lost 6 bases; unmatched junction nucleotides: 3. In DNA, the CDR3 is TGTGCCAGCAGCGTTTGGGACAGGGGGTCCGGGGAGCTGTTTTTT. Translating it yields CASSVWDRGSGELFF.

The gene calls are TRBV12-3 or TRBV12-4 and TRBJ1-1; D gene unclear. This CDR3 is built from 12 residues. Trimming shortened V by 6 bases and J by 7 bases, and 12 bases separated the two germline ends. DNA of the CDR3: TGTGCCAGCAGCCTGGGTTGGCTTGAAGCTTTCTTT. Amino acid sequence: CASSLGWLEAFF.

This clone was seen a handful of times. The chain joins TRBV15 to TRBJ1-3; D unclear. Trimming removed 5 bases at V and 4 bases at J, with 12 bases between. The CDR3 is made up of 14 amino acids. Per the germline V gene, CDR1 is LNHNV and CDR2 is YYDKDF (reference sequence). Here the CDR3 reads CATSPGGRGNTIYF. The CDR3, as DNA: TGTGCCACCAGCCCGGGAGGGCGGGGAAACACCATATATTTT.

A note on this clone: Distinct nucleotide sequences in the sample also encode this CDR3. The CDR3 region is CASNGQGGTGELFF. For the CDR3, the DNA is TGTGCCAGCAATGGACAGGGTGGAACCGGGGAGCTGTTTTTT. The chain has TRBV2 and TRBJ2-2; 8 bases fit TRBD1. There are 14 residues in the CDR3. Unmatched junction bases numbered 6, after V lost 7 bases and J lost 5 bases. Germline lookup yields CDR1 SNHLY and CDR2 FYNNEI.

This chain joins TRBV6-2 or TRBV6-3 and TRBJ2-1, with TRBD2 identical over 10 bases. CDR1 is MNHEY, CDR2 SVGEGT, per germline. The V and J ends lost 0 bases and 9 bases, in that order; junction bases with no gene match: 8. CDR3 size: 16 residues. CDR3 nucleotides: TGTGCCAGCAGTTACTCGACGGTAGCGGGGGGAGGTGAGCAGTTCTTC. Translated: CASSYSTVAGGGEQFF.

This sequence joins TRBV18 and TRBJ1-1; TRBD1 is a possible D gene (5 bases). This CDR3 is 16 amino acids long. V lost 3 bases to trimming and J lost 2 bases, with 16 bases between them. Germline loops: CDR1 KGHSH, CDR2 LQKENI. CDR3 DNA sequence: TGTGCCAGCTCACCCAGCCACAGGCAGATAAACACTGAAGCTTTCTTT. This codes for CASSPSHRQINTEAFF.

The chain is built from TRBV6-5 and TRBJ2-6; a possible D gene is TRBD1 (6 bases). Germline V lookup: CDR1 MNHEY, CDR2 SVGAGI. V dropped 6 bases and J dropped 0 bases, with 9 bases sitting between them. CDR3 length: 15 amino acids. CDR3 region: CASRQQGSGANVLTF. CDR3 coding DNA: TGTGCCAGCAGGCAACAGGGCTCTGGGGCCAACGTCCTGACTTTC.